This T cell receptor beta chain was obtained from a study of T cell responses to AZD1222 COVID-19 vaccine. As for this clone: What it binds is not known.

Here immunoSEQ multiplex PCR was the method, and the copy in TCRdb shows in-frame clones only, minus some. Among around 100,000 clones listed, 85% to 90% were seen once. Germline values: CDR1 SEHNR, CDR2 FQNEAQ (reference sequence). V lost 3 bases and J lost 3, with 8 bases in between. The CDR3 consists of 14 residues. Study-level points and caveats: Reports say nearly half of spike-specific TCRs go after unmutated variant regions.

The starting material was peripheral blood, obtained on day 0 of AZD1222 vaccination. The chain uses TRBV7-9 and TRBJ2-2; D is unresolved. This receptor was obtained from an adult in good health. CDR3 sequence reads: CASSLDGDTGELFF. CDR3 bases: TGTGCCAGCAGCTTGGATGGGGACACCGGGGAGCTGTTTTTT.